The rows below give T cell receptor beta chains drawn from one sample of a study of PD-1 blockade in classical Hodgkin lymphoma. Clones were sequenced by immunoSEQ multiplex PCR, and TCRdb holds only the in-frame ones, with some missing. The sample records under 130,000 clones, around 90% being singletons. The sequences come from peripheral blood mononuclear cells (PBMCs), collected before the fourth cycle of nivolumab. The source of these receptors is a human donor with classical Hodgkin lymphoma. The CDR3 runs from the conserved cysteine through the conserved F or W. Fields, in order: V gene, clone size, J gene, D gene, CDR3 protein, CDR3 DNA. A D gene is named only where the DNA matches it firmly. Size values are once, few and many counts, or a class for expanded clones, and some rows have none.

V: TRBV28; size: NA; J: TRBJ1-1; D: NA; CDR3: CASSLPTAMNTEAFF; DNA: TGTGCCAGCAGTTTACCGACAGCCATGAACACTGAAGCTTTCTTT
V: TRBV19; size: NA; J: TRBJ2-5; D: NA; CDR3: CASSIWGAGRETQYF; DNA: TGTGCCAGTAGCATTTGGGGGGCTGGCCGGGAGACCCAGTACTTC
V: TRBV5-4; size: NA; J: TRBJ2-1; D: NA; CDR3: CASSLDYNEQFF; DNA: TGTGCCAGCAGCTTGGATTACAATGAGCAGTTCTTC
V: TRBV6-5; size: NA; J: TRBJ1-3; D: NA; CDR3: CASSLDRSSGNTIYF; DNA: TGTGCCAGCAGTCTTGACAGGTCGTCTGGAAACACCATATATTTT
V: TRBV30; size: NA; J: TRBJ1-2; D: NA; CDR3: CAWSGGNRYGYTF; DNA: TGTGCCTGGAGTGGAGGGAATCGCTATGGCTACACCTTC
V: TRBV11-2; size: NA; J: TRBJ2-7; D: NA; CDR3: CASSLGLYFSYEQYF; DNA: TGTGCCAGCAGCTTAGGGCTTTACTTCTCCTACGAGCAGTACTTC
V: TRBV10-3; size: NA; J: TRBJ2-7; D: NA; CDR3: CAISEIGTASYEQYF; DNA: TGTGCCATCAGTGAGATAGGTACAGCTTCCTACGAGCAGTACTTC
V: TRBV5-6; size: NA; J: TRBJ2-7; D: TRBD2; CDR3: CASSWGTSGIGYEQYF; DNA: TGTGCCAGCAGCTGGGGGACTAGCGGGATAGGGTACGAGCAGTACTTC
V: TRBV18; size: NA; J: TRBJ2-1; D: TRBD2; CDR3: CASSPSGSLDNEQFF; DNA: TGTGCCAGCTCACCCAGCGGGAGTCTCGACAATGAGCAGTTCTTC
V: TRBV15; size: NA; J: TRBJ1-4; D: NA; CDR3: CATSRVGFGEKLFF; DNA: TGTGCCACCAGCAGAGTAGGGTTTGGGGAAAAACTGTTTTTT
V: TRBV4-3; size: few; J: TRBJ2-7; D: TRBD2; CDR3: CASSQDTPSGSFREQYF; DNA: TGCGCCAGCAGCCAAGATACCCCTAGCGGGAGCTTTCGCGAGCAGTACTTC